A single sample gave rise to the 20 T cell receptor beta chains below, sequenced in a study of human T cells and chemical hapten exposure. Time point noted: pre-sensitization, week 0. Treatment meaning: therapeutic diphenylcyclopropenone sensitization with weekly scalp DPC. In TCRdb, the RACE reads were re-called with MiXCR into one record per CDR3 protein. The table has fewer than 350,000 distinct CDR3 sequences, just under 8% seen once. The material sequenced was whole blood, taken in connection with sensitization to the hapten diphenylcyclopropenone (DPC). These receptor sequences come from a man between 18 and 29 years old with alopecia areata. Some clones in this sample may be carry-over from other donors' samples.

In this sample, this clonotype turned up a few times. The rearrangement links TRBV20-1 to TRBJ1-4, with 8 bases matching TRBD1. CDR1 and CDR2 (germline): DFQATT, SNEGSKA (reference sequence). V lost 3 bases and J lost 8; bases outside the gene matches: 8. CDR3 length: 14 amino acids. The CDR3 bases are TGCAGTGCTAGCCAGGACAGGGTATACGAAAAACTGTTTTTT. Translation gives CSASQDRVYEKLFF.

This clonotype was seen a few times. This rearrangement joins TRBV21-1 to TRBJ1-1. TRBV21-1 is labeled a pseudogene. This CDR3 contains 16 residues. CDR3 region: CASSKGEGQENTEAFF. As DNA, the CDR3 is TGTGCCAGCAGCAAAGGGGAGGGACAAGAGAACACTGAAGCTTTCTTT.

The chain carries TRBV7-8 and TRBJ1-6, with D possibly TRBD1 on 5 matching bases. Germline V gene sequence: CDR1 SGHVS, CDR2 FQNEAQ. V was pared by 1 base and J by 5 bases, with 15 bases between. The CDR3 sequence is 17 residues long. CDR3 coding DNA: TGTGCCAGCAGCTTAGTGGGACTTAGGGGTGATAATTCACCCCTCCACTTT. Its protein product is CASSLVGLRGDNSPLHF.

The chain recombines TRBV28 with TRBJ2-7; D is unclear. V lost 2 bases and J lost 3, with 14 bases in between. This CDR3 contains 15 residues. CDR1 MDHEN and CDR2 SYDVKM come from the germline V gene. CDR3 amino acids: CASSLLGSLFYEQYF. The CDR3, as DNA: TGTGCCAGCAGTTTACTAGGCTCACTTTTCTACGAGCAGTACTTC.

The genes are TRBV12-3 or TRBV12-4 and TRBJ2-2; D remains ambiguous. The CDR3 spans 14 residues. Trimming removed 6 bases from V and 0 bases from J, with 8 bases in between. The CDR3 DNA reads as TGTGCCAGCAGCCTCGGATCGAACACCGGGGAGCTGTTTTTT. Encoded protein: CASSLGSNTGELFF.

This clonotype was recorded a few times. The genes are TRBV4-1 and TRBJ1-4; possibly TRBD1 for D (5 bases). The CDR3 totals 14 residues. V was cut by 2 bases and J by 15 bases, with 19 bases left in between. Germline values: CDR1 MGHRA, CDR2 YSYEKL. The CDR3 nucleotides are TGCGCCAGCAGCCAACCCAGGGAGGGCCGGACGTTGTTTTTT. Its protein is CASSQPREGRTLFF.

The V gene is TRBV10-3, the J gene TRBJ1-6; D is possibly TRBD1 (5 bases). Germline CDR1 ENHRY, CDR2 SYGVKD. The CDR3 loop spans 13 amino acids. Between the trimmed V and J ends, which lost 4 bases and 8 bases, there was a span of 9 bases. The CDR3 protein is CAISGTRDSPLHF. CDR3 in DNA: TGTGCCATCAGTGGGACCAGGGATTCACCCCTCCACTTT.

The V call is TRBV10-3, the J call TRBJ1-1; D gene unclear. The CDR3 runs to 13 residues. CDR1 is ENHRY, CDR2 SYGVKD, per germline. Between the trimmed V and J ends, which lost 7 bases and 1 base, there was a span of 10 bases. CDR3: CAIKWGENTEAFF. For the CDR3, the DNA is TGTGCCATCAAGTGGGGTGAGAACACTGAAGCTTTCTTT.

The table lists this clonotype with many counts. The J gene is TRBJ2-5, the V gene TRBV2; tentative D call: TRBD2 (5 bases). Per germline, CDR1 SNHLY and CDR2 FYNNEI. The CDR3 is 15 residues long. Between the trimmed V and J ends, which lost 7 bases and 7 bases, there was a span of 22 bases. CDR3 nucleotides: TGTGCCAGCACTTCGAAGGCCGGGATTTATGGGACCCAGTACTTC. Translation gives CASTSKAGIYGTQYF.

This clonotype occurred a few times. The genes are TRBV20-1 and TRBJ1-5; TRBD1 is a possible D gene (5 bases). Trimming removed 5 bases from V and 1 base from J, with 9 bases in between. The CDR3 consists of 13 residues. Germline-derived CDR1 and CDR2 are DFQATT and SNEGSKA (reference sequence). The CDR3, as DNA: TGCAGTGCTCTACAGGCCAGCAATCAGCCCCAGCATTTT. Translating it yields CSALQASNQPQHF.

This chain uses TRBV3-1 with TRBJ1-4, with 11 nucleotides matching TRBD1. The CDR3 covers 19 residues. After removal of 0 bases from V and 7 bases from J, the junction contained 13 bases not matched to a gene. Per germline, CDR1 LGHDT and CDR2 YNNKEL (reference sequence). This CDR3 is CASSQDHPWTGGNGEKLFF. The DNA of the CDR3 is TGTGCCAGCAGCCAAGATCACCCCTGGACAGGGGGCAATGGTGAAAAACTGTTTTTT.

To note about this clonotype: A read error may produce the germline difference seen at one junction end. This chain joins TRBV6-5 and TRBJ1-3; D remains ambiguous. This CDR3 is 15 amino acids long. Germline CDR1 is MNHEY and CDR2 is SVGAGI. CDR3 bases: TGTGTCAGCAGTTACTCGAGGTTTCCCGGAAACACCATATATTTT. Its translation is CVSSYSRFPGNTIYF.

Of note for this clonotype: Sequence at one end of the junction differs from germline and may be a read error. The V call is TRBV11-2, the J call TRBJ2-1; D gene uncertain. Germline V gene sequence: CDR1 SGHAT, CDR2 FQNNGV. This CDR3 is 13 amino acids long. The CDR3 is CASGLERDNEQFF. The CDR3 coding sequence is TGTGCCAGCGGCTTAGAAAGGGACAATGAGCAGTTCTTC.

In this sample, this clonotype turned up many times. The chain has TRBV12-3 or TRBV12-4 and TRBJ2-2; no clear D. The CDR3 length is 13 residues. Trimming took off 5 bases at V and 3 bases at J, with 7 bases between the two ends. The CDR3 DNA sequence: TGTGCCAGCAGTCCTCGGTACACCGGGGAGCTGTTTTTT. Residues: CASSPRYTGELFF.

This clonotype was seen only a few times. The chain is built from TRBV12-3 or TRBV12-4 and TRBJ1-1, with D possibly being TRBD1 (5 bases). Trimming left V 3 bases short and J 4 bases short, with 9 bases between. This CDR3 contains 13 residues. The chain's CDR3 is CASSFVGGTEAFF. CDR3 sequence (DNA): TGTGCCAGCAGTTTCGTGGGGGGCACTGAAGCTTTCTTT.

The rearrangement links TRBV13 to TRBJ1-2; D unresolved. CDR1 and CDR2 from the germline V gene are PRHDT and FYEKMQ (reference sequence). This CDR3 comprises 13 residues. V was cut by 4 bases and J by 0 bases, with 6 bases left in between. The CDR3 is CASSSWTNYGYTF. CDR3 in DNA: TGTGCCAGCAGCTCCTGGACTAACTATGGCTACACCTTC.

V is TRBV2 and J is TRBJ1-6; perhaps TRBD1 as D (6 bases). Germline values: CDR1 SNHLY, CDR2 FYNNEI. The germline V and J ends were trimmed by 8 bases and 10 bases, with 18 bases remaining between them. The CDR3 covers 14 residues. The CDR3, as DNA: TGTGCCAGCGGGGGAAGACAGGAAAACTCACCCCTCCACTTT. This translates into CASGGRQENSPLHF. Combining the CDR3 with reference TRBV2 and TRBJ1-6 gives the whole variable domain EPEVTQTPSHQVTQMGQEVILRCVPISNHLYFYWYRQILGQKVEFLVSFYNNEISEKSEIFDDQFSVERPDGSNFTLKIRSTKLEDSAMYFCASGGRQENSPLHFGNGTRLTVT.

The chain couples TRBV5-6 to TRBJ2-2; the D gene is possibly TRBD1 (6 bases). CDR1 is SGHDT and CDR2 is YYEEEE in the germline V gene. The length of the CDR3 is 18 residues. V gave up 4 bases and J gave up 5 bases, with 24 bases separating them. The CDR3 region has the DNA TGTGCCAGCAGCGTCCCCCAAACAGGGTCCGATTTTACCGGGGAGCTGTTTTTT. The encoded protein is CASSVPQTGSDFTGELFF. The full variable domain, completed using reference TRBV5-6 and TRBJ2-2, is DAGVTQSPTHLIKTRGQQVTLRCSPKSGHDTVSWYQQALGQGPQFIFQYYEEEERQRGNFPDRFSGHQFPNYSSELNVNALLLGDSALYLCASSVPQTGSDFTGELFFGEGSRLTVL.

The chain has TRBV7-2 and TRBJ2-1, with 9 nucleotides matching TRBD1. The CDR3 length is 15 residues. V dropped 6 bases and J dropped 9; count of bases not matched to a gene: 12. In germline, CDR1 is SGHTA, CDR2 FQGNSA. CDR3 sequence (DNA): TGTGCCAGCAGTTTCACCGGGACAGGGAGGACTGAGCAGTTCTTC. Translated, it gives CASSFTGTGRTEQFF.

A few counts support this clonotype. The V and J genes are TRBV27 and TRBJ2-1; D not resolved. This CDR3 is built from 16 residues. Germline V gene lookup returns CDR1 MNHEY and CDR2 SMNVEV (reference sequence). The germline V and J ends were trimmed by 3 bases and 0 bases, with 12 bases remaining between them. CDR3 DNA sequence: TGTGCCAGCAGTTTTCTTCCGCTGGGCTCCTACAATGAGCAGTTCTTC. Its protein is CASSFLPLGSYNEQFF.